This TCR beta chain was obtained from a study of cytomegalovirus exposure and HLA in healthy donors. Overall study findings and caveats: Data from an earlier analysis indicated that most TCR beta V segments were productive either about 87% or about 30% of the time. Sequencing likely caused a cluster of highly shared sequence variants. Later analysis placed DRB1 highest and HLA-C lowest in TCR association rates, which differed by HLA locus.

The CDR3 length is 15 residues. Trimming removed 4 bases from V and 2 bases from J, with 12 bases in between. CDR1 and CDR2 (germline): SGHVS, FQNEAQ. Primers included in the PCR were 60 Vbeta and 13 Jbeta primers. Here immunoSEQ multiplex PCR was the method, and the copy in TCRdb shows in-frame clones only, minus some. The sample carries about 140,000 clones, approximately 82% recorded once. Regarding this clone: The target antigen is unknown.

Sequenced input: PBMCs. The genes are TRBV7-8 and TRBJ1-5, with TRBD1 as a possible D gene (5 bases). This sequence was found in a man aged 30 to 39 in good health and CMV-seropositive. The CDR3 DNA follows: TGTGCCAGCAGCTCCTCTTGGGGGGGCAATCAGCCCCAGCATTTT. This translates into CASSSSWGGNQPQHF. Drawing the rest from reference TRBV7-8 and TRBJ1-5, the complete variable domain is GAGVSQSPRYKVAKRGQDVALRCDPISGHVSLFWYQQALGQGPEFLTYFQNEAQLDKSGLPSDRFFAERPEGSVSTLKIQRTQQEDSAVYLCASSSSWGGNQPQHFGDGTRLSIL.